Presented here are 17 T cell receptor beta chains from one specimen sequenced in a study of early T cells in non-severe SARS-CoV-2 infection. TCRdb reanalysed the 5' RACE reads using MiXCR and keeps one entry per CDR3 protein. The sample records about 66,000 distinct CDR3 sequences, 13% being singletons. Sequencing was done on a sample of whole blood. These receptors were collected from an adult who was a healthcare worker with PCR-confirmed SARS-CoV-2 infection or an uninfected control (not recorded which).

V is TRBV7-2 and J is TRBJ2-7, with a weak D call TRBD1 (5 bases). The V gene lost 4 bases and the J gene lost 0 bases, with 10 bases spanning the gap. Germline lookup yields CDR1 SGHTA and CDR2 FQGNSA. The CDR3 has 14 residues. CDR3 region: CASSSPTDSYEQYF. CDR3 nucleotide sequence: TGTGCCAGCAGCTCGCCGACAGACTCCTACGAGCAGTACTTC.

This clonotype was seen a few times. The CDR3: CAGRPSGRANNEQFF. The CDR3 DNA reads TGTGCCGGCCGACCTAGCGGGAGGGCCAACAATGAGCAGTTCTTC. The J gene is TRBJ2-1, the V gene TRBV6-2 or TRBV6-3; 12 bases are shared with TRBD2. CDR3 size: 15 residues. J gave up 5 bases and V 11 bases, and 10 bases lay outside the gene matches. Germline V CDR1 and CDR2: MNHEY, SVGEGT.

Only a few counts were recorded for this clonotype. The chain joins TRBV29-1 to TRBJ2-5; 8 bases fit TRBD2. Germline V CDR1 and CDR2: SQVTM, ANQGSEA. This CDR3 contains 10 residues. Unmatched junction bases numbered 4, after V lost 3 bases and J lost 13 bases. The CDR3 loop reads CSVDHLAGYF. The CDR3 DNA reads TGCAGCGTTGACCACCTAGCGGGGTACTTC.

The CDR3 DNA sequence: TGCAGTGCTAGAGGCCCCAATGAGCAGTTCTTC. Amino acids: CSARGPNEQFF. This sequence joins TRBV20-1 and TRBJ2-1, with D unresolved. CDR1 and CDR2 (germline): DFQATT, SNEGSKA (reference sequence). V was trimmed by 1 base and J by 6 bases, leaving 4 bases between them. The CDR3 extends over 11 amino acids.

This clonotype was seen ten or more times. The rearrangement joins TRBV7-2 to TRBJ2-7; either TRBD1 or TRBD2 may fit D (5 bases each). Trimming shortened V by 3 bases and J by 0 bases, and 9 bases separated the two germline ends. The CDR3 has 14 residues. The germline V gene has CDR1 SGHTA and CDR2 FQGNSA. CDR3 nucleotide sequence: TGTGCCAGCAGCTTGGGTGGGACCTCCTACGAGCAGTACTTC. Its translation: CASSLGGTSYEQYF.

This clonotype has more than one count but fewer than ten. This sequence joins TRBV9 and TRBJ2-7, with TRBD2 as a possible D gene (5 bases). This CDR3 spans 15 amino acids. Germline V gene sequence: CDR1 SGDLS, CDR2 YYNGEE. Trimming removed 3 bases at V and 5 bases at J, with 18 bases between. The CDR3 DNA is TGTGCCAGCAGCGGCATTGCAGCCTCCGGGGACGAGCAGTACTTC. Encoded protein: CASSGIAASGDEQYF.

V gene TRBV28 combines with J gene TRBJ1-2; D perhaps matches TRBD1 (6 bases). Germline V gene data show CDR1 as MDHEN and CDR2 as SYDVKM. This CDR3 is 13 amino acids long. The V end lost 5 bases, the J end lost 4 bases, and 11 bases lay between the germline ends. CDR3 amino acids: CASSLTGTYGYTF. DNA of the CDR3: TGTGCCAGCAGTCTCACAGGGACCTATGGCTACACCTTC.

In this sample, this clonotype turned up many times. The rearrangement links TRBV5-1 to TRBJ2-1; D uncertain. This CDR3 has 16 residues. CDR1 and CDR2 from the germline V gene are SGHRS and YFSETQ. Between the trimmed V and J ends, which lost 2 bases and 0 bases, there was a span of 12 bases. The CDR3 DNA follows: TGCGCCAGCAGCTTCGGAAGCGCTTCCTCCTACAATGAGCAGTTCTTC. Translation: CASSFGSASSYNEQFF.

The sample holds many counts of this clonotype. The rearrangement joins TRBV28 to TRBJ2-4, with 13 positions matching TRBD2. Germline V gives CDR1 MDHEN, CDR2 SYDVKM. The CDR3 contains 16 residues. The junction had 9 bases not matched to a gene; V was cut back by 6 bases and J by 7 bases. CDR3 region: CASRAGLAGVRNIQYF. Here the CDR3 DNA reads TGTGCCAGCAGGGCTGGACTAGCGGGAGTCAGGAACATTCAGTACTTC.

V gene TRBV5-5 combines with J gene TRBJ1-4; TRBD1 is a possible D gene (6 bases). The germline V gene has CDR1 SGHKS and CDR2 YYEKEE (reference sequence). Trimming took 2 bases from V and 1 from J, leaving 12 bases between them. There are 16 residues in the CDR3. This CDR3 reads CASSFRQVGTNEKLFF. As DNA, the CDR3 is TGTGCCAGCAGCTTCCGACAGGTCGGAACTAATGAAAAACTGTTTTTT.

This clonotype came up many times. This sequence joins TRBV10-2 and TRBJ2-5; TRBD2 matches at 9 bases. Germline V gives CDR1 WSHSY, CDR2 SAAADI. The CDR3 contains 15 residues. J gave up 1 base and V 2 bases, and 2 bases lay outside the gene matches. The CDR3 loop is CASSERTSVQETQYF. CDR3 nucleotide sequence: TGCGCCAGCAGTGAGAGGACTAGCGTCCAAGAGACCCAGTACTTC.

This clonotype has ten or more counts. DNA for the CDR3: TGTGCCAGCAGTCCCTACACCGGGGAGCTGTTTTTT. It encodes CASSPYTGELFF. The chain uses TRBV12-3 or TRBV12-4 and TRBJ2-2; D is ambiguous. The CDR3 runs to 12 residues. V was trimmed by 5 bases and J by 3 bases, leaving 4 bases between them.

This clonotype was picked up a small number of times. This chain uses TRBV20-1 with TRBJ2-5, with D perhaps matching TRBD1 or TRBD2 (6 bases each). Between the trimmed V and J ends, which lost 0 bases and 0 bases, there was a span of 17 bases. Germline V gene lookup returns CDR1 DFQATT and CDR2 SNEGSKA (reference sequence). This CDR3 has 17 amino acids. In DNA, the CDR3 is TGCAGTGCTAGAGATGGAGGGGGAGGACAGTACCAAGAGACCCAGTACTTC. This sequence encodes CSARDGGGGQYQETQYF.

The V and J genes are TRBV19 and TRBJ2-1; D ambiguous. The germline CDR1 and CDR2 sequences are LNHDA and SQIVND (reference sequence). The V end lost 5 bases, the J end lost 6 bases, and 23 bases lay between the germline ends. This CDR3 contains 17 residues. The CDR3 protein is CASSLRLTGRTINEQFF. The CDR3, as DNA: TGTGCCAGTAGTCTACGACTGACCGGGCGAACTATCAATGAGCAGTTCTTC.

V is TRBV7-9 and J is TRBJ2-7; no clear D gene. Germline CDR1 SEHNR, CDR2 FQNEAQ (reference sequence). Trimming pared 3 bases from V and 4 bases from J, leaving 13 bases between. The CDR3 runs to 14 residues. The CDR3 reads CASSFSGLTYEQYF. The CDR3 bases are TGTGCCAGCAGCTTTTCAGGTCTGACTTACGAGCAGTACTTC.

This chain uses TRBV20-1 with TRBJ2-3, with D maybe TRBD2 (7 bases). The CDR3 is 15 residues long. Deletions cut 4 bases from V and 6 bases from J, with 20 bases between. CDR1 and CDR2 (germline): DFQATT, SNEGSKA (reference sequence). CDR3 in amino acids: CSATVRAGARDTQYF. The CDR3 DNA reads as TGCAGTGCTACCGTCCGGGCGGGGGCCAGGGATACGCAGTATTTT.

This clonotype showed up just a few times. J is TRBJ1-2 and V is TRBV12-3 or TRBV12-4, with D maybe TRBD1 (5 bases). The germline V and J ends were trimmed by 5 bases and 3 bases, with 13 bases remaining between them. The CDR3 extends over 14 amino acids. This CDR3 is CASSPLGGYYGYTF. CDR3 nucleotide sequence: TGTGCCAGCAGTCCCCTCGGGGGATACTATGGCTACACCTTC.